This is a list of T cell receptor beta chains from one sample in a study of cytomegalovirus exposure and HLA in healthy donors. The assay was immunoSEQ multiplex PCR, and TCRdb's table has in-frame clones only and misses some. The sample consists of tens of thousands of clones, roughly 80% of them appearing once. Sequences were obtained from PBMCs. All receptors derive from a man aged 45-65 years in good health and CMV-seronegative. The CDR3 runs from the conserved cysteine through the conserved F or W. D genes are given only for firm matches. Clone size is not always given. Where it is, it says once, few, many or a class for expanded clones.

>-|few|14|TRBJ2-1|TRBV7-9
TGTGCCAGCAGCCCGCGGGACTTGCGGAATGAGCAGTTCTTC
CASSPRDLRNEQFF
>TRBD2|-|18|TRBJ2-7|TRBV23-1
TGCGCCAGCAGTCCCCCGGGGGGTGGGAAATTTGGGGTTCTCGAGCAGTACTTC
CASSPPGGGKFGVLEQYF
>-|-|12|TRBJ2-1|TRBV5-1
TGCGCCACCAAGTTGGGGCGGGGCGAGCAGTTCTTC
CATKLGRGEQFF
>TRBD1|-|15|TRBJ2-7|TRBV12-5
TGTGCTAGCCTCGCTGACAGGGGGAGCTCCTACGAGCAGTACTTC
CASLADRGSSYEQYF
>TRBD1|once|15|TRBJ1-2|TRBV4-1
TGCGCCAGCAGCCAAGAAGGGGGACAGAGCTATGGCTACACCTTC
CASSQEGGQSYGYTF
>-|-|16|TRBJ1-1|TRBV27
TGTGCCAGCAGTTTGTTCACAGGGCCAATGAACACTGAAGCTTTCTTT
CASSLFTGPMNTEAFF
>TRBD2|-|16|TRBJ2-7|TRBV27
TGTGCCAGCAGTCTAGCGGGAGGGCCTAGCTCCTACGAGCAGTACTTC
CASSLAGGPSSYEQYF
>-|-|13|TRBJ1-6|TRBV7-9
TGTTCCAGCAGCTTAGCGGGCGATTCACCCCTCCACTTT
CSSSLAGDSPLHF
>-|-|11|TRBJ2-7|TRBV5-1
TGCGCCAGCAGCCTAGGCTACGAGCAGTACTTC
CASSLGYEQYF
>TRBD1|once|16|TRBJ1-2|TRBV7-2
TGTGCCAGCAGCACCCGAGGGGGCAGTACTAACTATGGCTACACCTTC
CASSTRGGSTNYGYTF
>TRBD2|once|17|TRBJ2-5|TRBV5-4
TGTGCCAGCAGCTTGGATGGTAGCGGGAGGATCGGGGAGACCCAGTACTTC
CASSLDGSGRIGETQYF
>-|-|13|TRBJ1-1|TRBV6-1
TGTGCCAGCAGTGTAGGAGCGAACACTGAAGCTTTCTTT
CASSVGANTEAFF
>-|-|12|TRBJ1-1|TRBV28
TGTGCCAGCAGCCTACTACAGGGTGAAGCTTTCTTT
CASSLLQGEAFF
>TRBD2|-|14|TRBJ2-5|TRBV7-2
TGTGCCAGCAGCAAGACTAGCGGGGGGCCCTCCCAGTACTTC
CASSKTSGGPSQYF
>TRBD1|-|12|TRBJ2-7|TRBV6-5
TGTGCCAGCAGGAATGCAGGGGGCGAGCAGTACTTC
CASRNAGGEQYF
>-|-|14|TRBJ1-1|TRBV7-9
TGTGCCAGCAGCAGCAGCGGAGGGAACACTGAAGCTTTCTTT
CASSSSGGNTEAFF
>TRBD1|-|15|TRBJ1-5|TRBV7-2
TGTGCCAGCAGCTTATACAGGGGAGAAAATCAGCCCCAGCATTTT
CASSLYRGENQPQHF
>TRBD2|-|17|TRBJ2-5|TRBV4-1
TGCGCCAGCAGCCAAGAAGCGGCTCTAGCGGGAACGGAGACCCAGTACTTC
CASSQEAALAGTETQYF